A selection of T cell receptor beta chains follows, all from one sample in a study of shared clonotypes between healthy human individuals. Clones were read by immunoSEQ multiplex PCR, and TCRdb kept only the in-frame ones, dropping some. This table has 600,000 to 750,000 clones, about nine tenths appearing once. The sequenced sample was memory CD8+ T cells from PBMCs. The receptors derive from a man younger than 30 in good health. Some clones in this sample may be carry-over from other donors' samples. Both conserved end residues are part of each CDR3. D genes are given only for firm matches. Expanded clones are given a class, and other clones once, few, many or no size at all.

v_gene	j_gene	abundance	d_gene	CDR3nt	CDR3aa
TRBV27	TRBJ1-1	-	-	TGTGCCAGCAGTTTATCGCGGGGCATGAACACTGAAGCTTTCTTT	CASSLSRGMNTEAFF
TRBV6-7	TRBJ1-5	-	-	TGTGCCAGCACCTACCCCATACTCGGGCAGAATCAGCCCCAGCATTTT	CASTYPILGQNQPQHF
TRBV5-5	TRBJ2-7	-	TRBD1	TGTGCCAGCAGCTTGACAGGGGCTTCCTACGAGCAGTACTTC	CASSLTGASYEQYF
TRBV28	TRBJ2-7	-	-	TGTGCCAGCATCTGGACACTGGGTTCCTACGAGCAGTACTTC	CASIWTLGSYEQYF
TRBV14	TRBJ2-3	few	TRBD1	TGTGCCAGCAGCCAAGATCCCCGGGACAGGCTCTTTGAGTATTTT	CASSQDPRDRLFEYF
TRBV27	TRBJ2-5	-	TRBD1	TGTGCCAGCAGTTTCAGGGGGCCGGAGACCCAGTACTTC	CASSFRGPETQYF
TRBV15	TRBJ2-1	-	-	TGTGCCACCAGCGCCCCACGGGGCGAAGGCAATGAGCAGTTCTTC	CATSAPRGEGNEQFF
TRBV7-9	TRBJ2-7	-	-	TGTGCCAGCAGCTCCCTCCACAGGAGGGAGCCCTACGAGCAGTACTTC	CASSSLHRREPYEQYF
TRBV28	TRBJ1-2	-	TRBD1	TGTGCCAGCAGTTTAGGGACAGGGGGTTTCTATGGCTATACCTTC	CASSLGTGGFYGYTF
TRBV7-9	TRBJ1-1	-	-	TGTGCCAGCAGCTTAGTTGAGGGAGAAGCTTTCTTT	CASSLVEGEAFF
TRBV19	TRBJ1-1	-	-	TGTGCCAGTAGTATGGAGGGTGGGACTGAAGCTTTCTTT	CASSMEGGTEAFF
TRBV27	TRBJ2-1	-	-	TGTGCCAGCACAACCGGGCCCTACAGCCCCAATGAGCAGTTCTTC	CASTTGPYSPNEQFF
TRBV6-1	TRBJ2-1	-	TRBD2	TGTGCCAGCGGCGGGAGCGCCTACAATGAGCAGTTCTTC	CASGGSAYNEQFF
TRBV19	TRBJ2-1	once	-	TGTGCCAGTAGTAGTTCCCAAGCTGGGAGCTCCTACAATGAGCAGTTCTTC	CASSSSQAGSSYNEQFF